This T cell receptor (beta chain) derives from a study of shared clonotypes between healthy human individuals. In the study overall: Three plates were used per donor for CD4 naive, three for CD4 memory, two for CD8 naive and one for CD8 memory.

The assay was immunoSEQ multiplex PCR, and TCRdb's table has in-frame clones only and misses some. The table records roughly 2.5 million clones, around 94% of them present only once. Turning to this clone: Antigen specificity is unknown.

Findings and caveats of the study: Non-shared clonotypes had lower generation probabilities than clonotypes shared by all four sorted-subset donors.

The sequence came from a man between 18 and 35 years old in good health. Sequenced material: naive CD4+ T cells sorted from blood. Subset defined: CD45RA+ positively selected.

This chain's CDR3 is CASCRKNEQFF. DNA for the CDR3: TGCGCCAGCTGTAGGAAGAATGAGCAGTTCTTC. This chain links TRBV10-2 with TRBJ2-1; D remains unclear. CDR1 and CDR2 from the germline V gene are WSHSY and SAAADI. V was trimmed by 8 bases and J by 7 bases, leaving 9 bases between them. This CDR3 has 11 amino acids.